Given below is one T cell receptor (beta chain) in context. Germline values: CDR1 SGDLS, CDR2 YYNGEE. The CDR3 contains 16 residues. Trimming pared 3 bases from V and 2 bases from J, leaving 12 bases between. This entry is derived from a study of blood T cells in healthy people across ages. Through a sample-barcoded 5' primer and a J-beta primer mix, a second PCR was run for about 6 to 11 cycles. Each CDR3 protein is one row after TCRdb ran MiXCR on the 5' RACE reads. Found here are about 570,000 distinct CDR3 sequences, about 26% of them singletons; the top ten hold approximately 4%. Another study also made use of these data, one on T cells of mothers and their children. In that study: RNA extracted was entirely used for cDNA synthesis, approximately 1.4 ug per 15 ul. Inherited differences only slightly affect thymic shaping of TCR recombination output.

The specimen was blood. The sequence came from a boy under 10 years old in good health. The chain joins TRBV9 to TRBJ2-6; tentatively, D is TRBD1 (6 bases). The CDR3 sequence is CASSAQGNAGANVLTF. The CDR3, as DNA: TGTGCCAGCAGCGCCCAGGGGAACGCTGGGGCCAACGTCCTGACTTTC.